This T cell receptor (beta chain) was profiled in a study of shared clonotypes between healthy human individuals. Study outcomes and limitations: Larger estimated richness was generally seen in naive subsets than in memory subsets. Measured sharing among donors was expected to vary with sequencing depth.

Division of CD4+ cells produced a CD45RA+ naive subset and a CD45RA-negative memory subset. About this clone: No antigen is known for it.

Trimming left V 8 bases short and J 2 bases short, with 10 bases between. The germline V gene encodes CDR1 MDHEN and CDR2 SYDVKM. The CDR3 is 12 residues long. Every subset had its genomic DNA shared out evenly among several immunoSEQ plates. TCRdb's copy holds only in-frame clones and misses some; the assay was immunoSEQ multiplex PCR. Of fewer than 3 million clones in the sample, about 90% were seen once. This TCR came from a man aged 18 to 29 in good health. Some clones in this sample may be carry-over from other donors' samples. This chain uses TRBV28 with TRBJ2-7; D gene unclear. Input material: naive CD4+ T cells from PBMCs. Subset of the sample: CD45RA+ positively selected. The CDR3 spells CASQPPTYEQYF. The CDR3 nucleotides are TGTGCCAGCCAGCCACCGACCTACGAGCAGTACTTC. Full variable domain (missing parts from reference TRBV28 and TRBJ2-7): DVKVTQSSRYLVKRTGEKVFLECVQDMDHENMFWYRQDPGLGLRLIYFSYDVKMKEKGDIPEGYSVSREKKERFSLILESASTNQTSMYLCASQPPTYEQYFGPGTRLTVT.